This section outlines one T cell receptor (beta chain) sequence together with its context. Since all of the isolated RNA was reverse transcribed, expressed TCRB transcripts were what got sequenced. The data were produced by immunoSEQ multiplex PCR, yet TCRdb's version contains in-frame clones alone and is incomplete. The sample lists 200,000 to 250,000 clones, 68% occurring once. This record comes from a study of beta chain features in type 1 diabetes. CDR3 length equals 13 residues. After removal of 2 bases from V and 7 bases from J, the junction contained 6 bases not matched to a gene. CDR1 is GTSNPN and CDR2 is SVGIG in the germline V gene (reference sequence).

Source material: naive CD4+ T cells from blood. This clonotype originated in a young man in good health. The rearrangement uses TRBV30 and TRBJ2-7; 9 bases are a match to TRBD2. The CDR3 region has the DNA TGTGCCTGGAGTACCGGACTAGCGAAAGAGCAGTACTTC. This translates into CAWSTGLAKEQYF. Variable domain in full (rest from reference TRBV30 and TRBJ2-7): SQTIHQWPATLVQPVGSPLSLECTVEGTSNPNLYWYRQAAGRGLQLLFYSVGIGQISSEVPQNLSASRPQDRQFILSSKKLLLSDSGFYLCAWSTGLAKEQYFGPGTRLTVT.